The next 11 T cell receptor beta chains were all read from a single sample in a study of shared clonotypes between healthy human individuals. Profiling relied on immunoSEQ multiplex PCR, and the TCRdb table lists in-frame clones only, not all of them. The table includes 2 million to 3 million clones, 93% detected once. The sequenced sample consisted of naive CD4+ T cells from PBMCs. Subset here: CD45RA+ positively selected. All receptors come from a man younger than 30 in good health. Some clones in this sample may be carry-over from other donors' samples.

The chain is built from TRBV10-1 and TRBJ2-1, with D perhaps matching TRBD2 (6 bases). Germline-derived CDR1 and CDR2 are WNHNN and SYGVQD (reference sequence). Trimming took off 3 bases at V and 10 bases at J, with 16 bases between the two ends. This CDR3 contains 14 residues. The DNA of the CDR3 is TGCGCCAGCAGTGATGGGACTCCGGTCGAAGAGCAGTTCTTC. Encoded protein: CASSDGTPVEEQFF.

CDR3 in DNA: TGTGCCAGCAGTTTAGGTCGACGGGCAGACACCTTC. Translated: CASSLGRRADTF. The chain uses TRBV28 and TRBJ1-2; D is unclear. Trimming removed 2 bases at V and 12 bases at J, with 13 bases between. Germline values: CDR1 MDHEN, CDR2 SYDVKM. CDR3 size: 12 residues.

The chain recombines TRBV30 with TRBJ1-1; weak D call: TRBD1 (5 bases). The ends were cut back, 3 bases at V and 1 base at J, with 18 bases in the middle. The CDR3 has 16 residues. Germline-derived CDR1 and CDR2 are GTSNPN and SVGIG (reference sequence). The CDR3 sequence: CAWRKLQGTENTEAFF. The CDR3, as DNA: TGTGCCTGGAGAAAACTGCAGGGAACGGAGAACACTGAAGCTTTCTTT.

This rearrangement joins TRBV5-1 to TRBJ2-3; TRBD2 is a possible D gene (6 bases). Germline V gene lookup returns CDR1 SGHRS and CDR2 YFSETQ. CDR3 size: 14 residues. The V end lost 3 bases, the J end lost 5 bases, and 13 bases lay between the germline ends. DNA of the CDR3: TGCGCCAGCAGCTGGGCCGGGGGAGGAGATACGCAGTATTTT. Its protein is CASSWAGGGDTQYF.

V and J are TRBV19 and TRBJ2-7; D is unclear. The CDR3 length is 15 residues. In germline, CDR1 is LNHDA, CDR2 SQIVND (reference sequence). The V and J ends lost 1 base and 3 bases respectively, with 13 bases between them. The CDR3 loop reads CASSIGSAHYYEQYF. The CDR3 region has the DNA TGTGCCAGTAGTATAGGCTCGGCCCACTACTACGAGCAGTACTTC.

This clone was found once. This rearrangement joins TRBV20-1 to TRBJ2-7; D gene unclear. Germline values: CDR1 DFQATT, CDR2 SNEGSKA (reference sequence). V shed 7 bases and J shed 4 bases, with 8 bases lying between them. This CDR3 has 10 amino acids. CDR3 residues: CSVTPYEQYF. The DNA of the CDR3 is TGCAGTGTGACGCCGTACGAGCAGTACTTC.

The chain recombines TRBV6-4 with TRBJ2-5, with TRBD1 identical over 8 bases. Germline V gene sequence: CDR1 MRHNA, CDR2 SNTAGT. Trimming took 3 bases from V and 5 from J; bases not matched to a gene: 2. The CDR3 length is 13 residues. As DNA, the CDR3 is TGTGCCAGCAGTGATAACAGGGGGGAGACCCAGTACTTC. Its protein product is CASSDNRGETQYF.

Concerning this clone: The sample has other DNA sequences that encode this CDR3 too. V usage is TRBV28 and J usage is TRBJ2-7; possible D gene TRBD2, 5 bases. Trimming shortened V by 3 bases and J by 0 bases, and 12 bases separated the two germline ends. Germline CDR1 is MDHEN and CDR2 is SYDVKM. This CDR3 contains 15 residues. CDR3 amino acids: CASSFRGPSSYEQYF. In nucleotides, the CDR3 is TGTGCCAGCAGTTTTCGCGGGCCGAGCTCCTACGAGCAGTACTTC.

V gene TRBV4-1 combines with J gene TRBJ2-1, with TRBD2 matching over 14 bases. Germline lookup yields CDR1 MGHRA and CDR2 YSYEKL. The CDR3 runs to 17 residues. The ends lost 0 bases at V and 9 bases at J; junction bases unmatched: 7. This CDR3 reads CASSQDEGLAGVGEQFF. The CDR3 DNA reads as TGCGCCAGCAGCCAAGATGAGGGACTAGCGGGAGTGGGTGAGCAGTTCTTC.

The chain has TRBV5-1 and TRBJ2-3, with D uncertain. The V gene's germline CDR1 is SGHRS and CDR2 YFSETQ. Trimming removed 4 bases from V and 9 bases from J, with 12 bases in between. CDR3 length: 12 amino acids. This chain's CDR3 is CASSPGPGTQYF. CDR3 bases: TGCGCCAGCAGCCCCGGACCCGGGACGCAGTATTTT.

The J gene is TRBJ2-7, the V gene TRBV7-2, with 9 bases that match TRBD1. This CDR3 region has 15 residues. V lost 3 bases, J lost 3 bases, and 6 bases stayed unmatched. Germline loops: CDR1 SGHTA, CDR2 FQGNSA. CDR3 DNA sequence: TGTGCCAGCAGCTTCGACAGGGGGAGATTCTACGAGCAGTACTTC. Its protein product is CASSFDRGRFYEQYF.